What follows are 2 T cell receptor beta chains derived from one specimen sequenced in a study of T cell repertoires in cytomegalovirus infection. TCRdb independently ran MiXCR on the reads; one entry per CDR3 protein. The sample has some 120,000 distinct CDR3 sequences; about 9.5% are singletons. These receptors' targets are unknown. What was sequenced was PBMCs, sequenced either directly or after in vitro stimulation (not recorded which). All receptors come from a human donor in good health (CMV status not recorded). Some clones in this sample may be carry-over from other donors' samples.

The gene calls are TRBV7-2 and TRBJ2-7; 8 bases fit TRBD2. V lost 0 bases to trimming and J lost 3 bases; unmatched junction nucleotides: 4. CDR1 is SGHTA, CDR2 FQGNSA, per germline. CDR3 length equals 15 residues. The CDR3: CASSLASGSVYEQYF. The CDR3 DNA reads as TGTGCCAGCAGCTTAGCGAGCGGGAGTGTCTACGAGCAGTACTTC. Filled out from reference TRBV7-2 and TRBJ2-7, the complete variable domain reads GAGVSQSPSNKVTEKGKDVELRCDPISGHTALYWYRQSLGQGLEFLIYFQGNSAPDKSGLPSDRFSAERTGGSVSTLTIQRTQQEDSAVYLCASSLASGSVYEQYFGPGTRLTVT.

Many counts were recorded for this clonotype. V is TRBV4-1 and J is TRBJ1-5; 8 bases align to TRBD1. J lost 2 bases, V lost 5 bases, and 5 bases had no gene match. CDR1 MGHRA and CDR2 YSYEKL come from the germline V gene. The length of the CDR3 is 15 residues. This chain's CDR3 is CASSTGGSGNQPQHF. CDR3 coding DNA: TGCGCCAGCAGCACAGGGGGATCGGGCAATCAGCCCCAGCATTTT.